The rows below give T cell receptor beta chains drawn from one sample of a study of cytomegalovirus exposure and HLA in healthy donors. The data were produced by immunoSEQ multiplex PCR, yet TCRdb's version contains in-frame clones alone and is incomplete. The profile shows approximately 290,000 clones, 75% to 85% of them singletons. Sequencing was performed on PBMCs. The receptors were gathered from a girl aged 2 to 10 in good health and CMV-seronegative. The CDR3 runs from the conserved cysteine through the conserved F or W. A D gene is named only where the DNA matches it firmly. Clone sizes are given selectively: once, few, many, or a class where the clone is expanded.

abundance	d_gene	j_gene	v_gene	CDR3nt	CDR3aa
NA	NA	TRBJ1-5	TRBV19	TGTGCCAGTAGTATACACATCGAGACTTTTTTAAATCAGCCCCAGCATTTT	CASSIHIETFLNQPQHF
NA	NA	TRBJ1-2	TRBV28	TGTGCCAGCAGCCCGGCGGGGCGGAACTATGGCTACACCTTC	CASSPAGRNYGYTF
NA	TRBD2	TRBJ2-1	TRBV7-9	TGTGCCAGCAGCCCGACCGCGGGAGGTTGGAATGAGCAGTTCTTC	CASSPTAGGWNEQFF
NA	NA	TRBJ2-2	TRBV5-1	TGCGCCAGCAGCTTCTCAGGGAACACCGGGGAGCTGTTTTTT	CASSFSGNTGELFF
NA	TRBD2	TRBJ2-5	TRBV5-1	TGCGCCAGCAGCTTTGGACTAGCGGGAGGAGCAGAGACCCAGTACTTC	CASSFGLAGGAETQYF
few	TRBD1	TRBJ2-5	TRBV7-6	TGTGCCAGCAGTCCGGGACAGGGCGGAGAGACCCAGTACTTC	CASSPGQGGETQYF
NA	NA	TRBJ2-7	TRBV6-6	TGTGCCAGCAGTTTAGACTGGTTCTGGGAGCAGTACTTC	CASSLDWFWEQYF
NA	TRBD1	TRBJ1-2	TRBV5-1	TGCGCCAGCGGATTACCGGGACAGACCTATGGCTACACCTTC	CASGLPGQTYGYTF
NA	TRBD1	TRBJ2-2	TRBV6-6	TGTGCCAGCAGGCGGGACAGGGGCAGTGCCGGGGAGCTGTTTTTT	CASRRDRGSAGELFF
once	NA	TRBJ1-1	TRBV7-6	TGTGCCAGCAGCGAAACACAGAACACTGAAGCTTTCTTT	CASSETQNTEAFF
few	TRBD1	TRBJ1-1	TRBV23-1	TGCGCCAGCAAAGTGACCAGGGGGCCGGGGAACACTGAAGCTTTCTTT	CASKVTRGPGNTEAFF